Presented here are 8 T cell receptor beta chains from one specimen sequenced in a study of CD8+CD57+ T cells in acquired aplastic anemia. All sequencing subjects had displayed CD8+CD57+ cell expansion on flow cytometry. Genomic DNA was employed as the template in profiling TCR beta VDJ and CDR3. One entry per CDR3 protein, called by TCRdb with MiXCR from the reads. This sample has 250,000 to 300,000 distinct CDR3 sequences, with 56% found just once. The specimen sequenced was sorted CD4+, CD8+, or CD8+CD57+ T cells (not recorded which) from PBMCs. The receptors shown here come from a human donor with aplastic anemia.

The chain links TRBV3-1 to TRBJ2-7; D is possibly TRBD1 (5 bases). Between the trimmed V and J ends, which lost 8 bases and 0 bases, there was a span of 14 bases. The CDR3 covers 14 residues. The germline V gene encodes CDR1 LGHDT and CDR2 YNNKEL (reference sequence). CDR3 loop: CASSQLGPSYEQYF. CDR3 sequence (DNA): TGTGCCAGCTCCCAATTGGGGCCCTCCTACGAGCAGTACTTC.

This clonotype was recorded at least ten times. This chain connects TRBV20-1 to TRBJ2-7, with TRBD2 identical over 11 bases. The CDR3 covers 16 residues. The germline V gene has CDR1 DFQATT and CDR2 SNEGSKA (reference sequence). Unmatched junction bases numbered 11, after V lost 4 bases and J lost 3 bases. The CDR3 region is CSAIQGGLAANYEQYF. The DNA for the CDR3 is TGCAGTGCTATCCAGGGGGGACTAGCGGCCAACTACGAGCAGTACTTC.

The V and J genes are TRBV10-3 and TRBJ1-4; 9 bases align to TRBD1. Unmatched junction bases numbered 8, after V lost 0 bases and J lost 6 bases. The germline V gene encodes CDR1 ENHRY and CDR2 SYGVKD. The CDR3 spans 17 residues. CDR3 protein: CAISESAYRDRDEKLFF. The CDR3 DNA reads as TGTGCCATCAGTGAGTCCGCCTACCGGGACAGGGATGAAAAACTGTTTTTT.

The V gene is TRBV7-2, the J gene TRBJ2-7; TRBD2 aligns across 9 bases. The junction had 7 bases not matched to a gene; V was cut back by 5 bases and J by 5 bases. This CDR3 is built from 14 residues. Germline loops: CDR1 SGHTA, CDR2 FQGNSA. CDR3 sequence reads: CASSRRRGGHEQYF. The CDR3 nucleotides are TGTGCCAGCAGCCGTCGGCGGGGGGGCCACGAGCAGTACTTC.

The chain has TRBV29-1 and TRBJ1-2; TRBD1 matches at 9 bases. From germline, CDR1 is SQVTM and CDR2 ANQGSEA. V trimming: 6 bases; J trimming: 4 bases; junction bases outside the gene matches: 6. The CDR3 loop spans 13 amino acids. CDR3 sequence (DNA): TGCAGCGTCGAGACAGGGGGAGGCTATGGCTACACCTTC. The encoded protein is CSVETGGGYGYTF.

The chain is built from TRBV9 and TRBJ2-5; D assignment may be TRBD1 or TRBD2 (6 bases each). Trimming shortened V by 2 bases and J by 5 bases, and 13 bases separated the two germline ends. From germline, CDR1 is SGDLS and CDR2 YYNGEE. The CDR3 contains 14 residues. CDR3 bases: TGTGCCAGCAGCGTTACGGGGGCTTGGGAGACCCAGTACTTC. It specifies CASSVTGAWETQYF.

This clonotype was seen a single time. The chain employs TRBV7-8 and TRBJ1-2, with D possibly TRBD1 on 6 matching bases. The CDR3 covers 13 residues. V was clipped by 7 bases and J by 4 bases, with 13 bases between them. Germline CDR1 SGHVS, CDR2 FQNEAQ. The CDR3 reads CASKSRQVYGYTF. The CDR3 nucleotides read TGTGCCAGCAAATCGAGACAGGTCTATGGCTACACCTTC.

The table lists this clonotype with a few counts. The CDR3 spells CASSSDGTYDIQYF. DNA of the CDR3: TGCGCCAGCAGCTCAGACGGTACTTACGACATTCAGTACTTC. The chain carries TRBV5-1 and TRBJ2-4, with D unresolved. CDR3 length equals 14 residues. The V and J ends lost 3 bases and 8 bases respectively, with 15 bases between them. CDR1 and CDR2 from the germline V gene are SGHRS and YFSETQ.